These 17 T cell receptor beta chains came from one sample sequenced in a study of cytomegalovirus exposure and HLA in healthy donors. It was with 60 Vbeta and 13 Jbeta primers that the PCR ran. The protocol was immunoSEQ multiplex PCR, while the TCRdb copy is restricted to in-frame clones and leaves out a portion. The repertoire holds 150,000 to 200,000 clones, with around nine tenths as singletons. Sequenced material: PBMCs. These receptors originate from a young woman in good health and CMV-seronegative.

The chain recombines TRBV15 with TRBJ1-1; D gene uncertain. The V end lost 0 bases, the J end lost 8 bases, and 16 bases lay between the germline ends. The CDR3 runs 15 residues. Germline values: CDR1 LNHNV, CDR2 YYDKDF (reference sequence). CDR3 amino acids: CATSRDRGGGGEAFF. Written as DNA, the CDR3 is TGTGCCACCAGCAGAGATCGAGGAGGAGGTGGGGAAGCTTTCTTT.

The V gene is TRBV19, the J gene TRBJ1-5; TRBD1 is a possible D gene (6 bases). The CDR3 spans 14 residues. Germline CDR1 is LNHDA and CDR2 is SQIVND (reference sequence). The V gene lost 6 bases and the J gene lost 12 bases, with 21 bases spanning the gap. The CDR3 spells CASSHPLRGTVQHF. The CDR3, as DNA: TGTGCCAGTAGCCATCCCCTCAGGGGCACTGTCCAGCATTTT. Full variable domain (rest looked up from reference TRBV19 and TRBJ1-5): DGGITQSPKYLFRKEGQNVTLSCEQNLNHDAMYWYRQDPGQGLRLIYYSQIVNDFQKGDIAEGYSVSREKKESFPLTVTSAQKNPTAFYLCASSHPLRGTVQHFGDGTRLSIL.

CDR3 DNA: TGTGCCAGTAGTATCTCCGGACTCAAAAATCAGCCCCAGCATTTT. It translates to CASSISGLKNQPQHF. V gene TRBV19 combines with J gene TRBJ1-5; D not certain. The V end lost 3 bases, the J end lost 4 bases, and 13 bases lay between the germline ends. The germline gives CDR1 LNHDA, CDR2 SQIVND (reference sequence). The CDR3 consists of 15 residues. Full variable domain (remainder filled in from reference TRBV19 and TRBJ1-5): DGGITQSPKYLFRKEGQNVTLSCEQNLNHDAMYWYRQDPGQGLRLIYYSQIVNDFQKGDIAEGYSVSREKKESFPLTVTSAQKNPTAFYLCASSISGLKNQPQHFGDGTRLSIL.

The chain carries TRBV10-1 and TRBJ2-2; D gene unclear. The CDR3 has 13 amino acids. Per the germline V gene, CDR1 is WNHNN and CDR2 is SYGVQD (reference sequence). The V and J ends lost 3 bases and 1 base respectively, with 3 bases between them. The CDR3 sequence is CASSEQNTGELFF. The DNA for the CDR3 is TGCGCCAGCAGTGAACAGAACACCGGGGAGCTGTTTTTT.

This rearrangement joins TRBV2 to TRBJ2-1; 9 positions agree with TRBD1. The V segment lost 6 bases and the J segment 6 bases; nucleotides outside the gene matches: 3. Per the germline V gene, CDR1 is SNHLY and CDR2 is FYNNEI. This CDR3 comprises 13 residues. The CDR3 nucleotides read TGTGCCAGCAGGGGGGACAGGGTCAATGAGCAGTTCTTC. Its translation is CASRGDRVNEQFF.

The chain carries TRBV28 and TRBJ1-2; weak D call: TRBD1 (5 bases). Between the trimmed V and J ends, which lost 5 bases and 7 bases, there was a span of 20 bases. Germline lookup yields CDR1 MDHEN and CDR2 SYDVKM. This CDR3 has 15 amino acids. CDR3 coding DNA: TGTGCCAGCAGTGATGGGACTGAGAGACTAGTTGGCTACACCTTC. It encodes CASSDGTERLVGYTF.

The chain combines TRBV27 with TRBJ2-2; no clear D. V was pared by 5 bases and J by 0 bases, with 13 bases between. CDR3 length: 16 residues. CDR1 and CDR2 (germline): MNHEY, SMNVEV (reference sequence). The CDR3 loop is CASSPRVRSNTGELFF. In nucleotides, the CDR3 is TGTGCCAGCAGTCCGCGTGTGAGATCGAACACCGGGGAGCTGTTTTTT.

This clone is a singleton in its sample. J is TRBJ2-3 and V is TRBV28; 8 bases fit TRBD1. CDR1 is MDHEN, CDR2 SYDVKM, per germline. The CDR3 consists of 17 residues. The J segment lost 2 bases and the V segment lost 2 bases, leaving 9 bases of the junction unmatched. The CDR3, as DNA: TGTGCCAGCAGTTTACCCCTTAGGGACAGGAACACAGATACGCAGTATTTT. Amino acids: CASSLPLRDRNTDTQYF.

The chain joins TRBV5-4 to TRBJ2-7; 12 positions match TRBD1. The CDR3 sequence is 15 residues long. The V gene end was trimmed by 6 bases and the J gene end by 4 bases; junction bases not matched to a gene: 8. Germline V gives CDR1 SGHNT, CDR2 YYREEE (reference sequence). Here the CDR3 reads CASTGGGQGAYEQYF. The CDR3 nucleotides are TGTGCCAGCACCGGAGGGGGACAGGGGGCTTACGAGCAGTACTTC.

The J gene is TRBJ2-7, the V gene TRBV18; D remains ambiguous. Germline CDR1 and CDR2: KGHSH and LQKENI. CDR3 length: 14 amino acids. V was pared by 2 bases and J by 2 bases, with 10 bases between. Here the CDR3 reads CASSPGIQPYEQYF. CDR3 DNA: TGTGCCAGCTCACCAGGCATACAACCCTACGAGCAGTACTTC.

This chain uses TRBV11-2 with TRBJ2-7; 8 bases map to TRBD2. The ends lost 0 bases at V and 4 bases at J; junction bases unmatched: 5. CDR3 length equals 15 residues. Germline V lookup: CDR1 SGHAT, CDR2 FQNNGV. CDR3 residues: CASSLEVSGVYEQYF. In DNA form, the CDR3 reads TGTGCCAGCAGCTTAGAGGTTAGCGGGGTTTACGAGCAGTACTTC. Together with reference TRBV11-2 and TRBJ2-7, the CDR3 gives the full variable domain: EAGVAQSPRYKIIEKRQSVAFWCNPISGHATLYWYQQILGQGPKLLIQFQNNGVVDDSQLPKDRFSAERLKGVDSTLKIQPAKLEDSAVYLCASSLEVSGVYEQYFGPGTRLTVT.

This sequence joins TRBV6-5 and TRBJ2-7; no firm D call. The germline CDR1 and CDR2 sequences are MNHEY and SVGAGI. The V end lost 2 bases, the J end lost 6 bases, and 5 bases lay between the germline ends. This CDR3 region has 11 residues. CDR3 loop: CASSYLAEQYF. CDR3 nucleotides: TGTGCCAGCAGTTACCTGGCCGAGCAGTACTTC.

The chain couples TRBV10-3 to TRBJ2-2; possible D gene TRBD1, 5 bases. This CDR3 has 13 amino acids. CDR1 and CDR2 (germline): ENHRY, SYGVKD. Deletions cut 6 bases from V and 3 bases from J, with 8 bases between. The CDR3, as DNA: TGTGCCATCAGGGGGCAATACACCGGGGAGCTGTTTTTT. Translating gives CAIRGQYTGELFF.

This clone is a singleton in its sample. The gene calls are TRBV25-1 and TRBJ2-4, with 7 nucleotides matching TRBD2. The CDR3 totals 17 residues. The V and J ends lost 2 bases and 1 base, in that order; junction bases with no gene match: 8. Per the germline V gene, CDR1 is MGHDK and CDR2 is SYGVNS. The CDR3 region has the DNA TGTGCCAGCAGTGAAGCGGGCGGGAGTGGCGCCAAAAACATTCAGTACTTC. Translation gives CASSEAGGSGAKNIQYF.

The rearrangement joins TRBV12-5 to TRBJ1-2; 9 nucleotides align to TRBD1. Germline CDR1 reads LGHNT; CDR2 reads FRNRAP. V lost 7 bases, J lost 1 base, and 13 bases stayed unmatched. CDR3 length: 17 residues. CDR3 sequence (DNA): TGTGCTAGTGCTTACAGGGGGCCTCTAAGTCTTAACTATGGCTACACCTTC. It specifies CASAYRGPLSLNYGYTF.

V usage is TRBV27 and J usage is TRBJ2-4, with D tentatively TRBD2 (5 bases). This CDR3 contains 11 residues. Looked up from germline, CDR1 is MNHEY and CDR2 is SMNVEV (reference sequence). The V end lost 10 bases, the J end lost 7 bases, and 11 bases lay between the germline ends. CDR3 bases: TGTGCCACCCCTCGAGGGAACATTCAGTACTTC. This translates into CATPRGNIQYF.

The chain joins TRBV5-1 to TRBJ1-2, with a possible D match to TRBD1 (5 bases). Trimming stripped 4 bases from V and 4 bases from J, with 23 bases between. This CDR3 has 17 amino acids. The germline gives CDR1 SGHRS, CDR2 YFSETQ. CDR3 loop: CASSPLPRGGTSYGYTF. In nucleotides, the CDR3 is TGCGCCAGCAGCCCCTTGCCTCGGGGGGGGACCTCCTATGGCTACACCTTC.